A selection of T cell receptor beta chains follows, all from one sample in a study of T cell responses to AZD1222 COVID-19 vaccine. This table comes from immunoSEQ multiplex PCR, and its TCRdb copy is limited to in-frame clones, with some not included. The sample lists about 130,000 clones; 85% to 90% were seen once. This sample comprised peripheral blood, obtained on day 0 of AZD1222 vaccination. These receptor sequences come from an adult in good health. The CDR3 runs from the conserved cysteine through the conserved F or W. The D gene is left open where the match is weak. The size field is filled for only some rows; it gives once, few, many or a size class.

D: -
V: TRBV27
J: TRBJ1-2
size: once
CDR3: CASSPQGNYGYTF
DNA: TGTGCCAGCAGCCCACAGGGTAACTATGGCTACACCTTC

D: -
V: TRBV11-2
J: TRBJ1-1
size: -
CDR3: CASSVPGTMNTEAFF
DNA: TGTGCCAGCAGCGTACCCGGGACAATGAACACTGAAGCTTTCTTT

D: -
V: TRBV6-6
J: TRBJ1-5
size: few
CDR3: CASGGGKNQPQHF
DNA: TGTGCCAGCGGGGGGGGAAAAAATCAGCCCCAGCATTTT

D: -
V: TRBV3-1/TRBV3-2
J: TRBJ1-5
size: medium-sized
CDR3: CASSQGGDQPQHF
DNA: TGTGCCAGCAGCCAAGGTGGGGATCAGCCCCAGCATTTT

D: -
V: TRBV7-2
J: TRBJ2-7
size: -
CDR3: CASSLVRAHRNSYEQYF
DNA: TGTGCCAGCAGCTTAGTTAGAGCCCACAGGAACTCCTACGAGCAGTACTTC

D: -
V: TRBV12-3/TRBV12-4
J: TRBJ1-4
size: few
CDR3: CASSLIEGEKLFF
DNA: TGTGCCAGCAGTTTGATAGAGGGGGAAAAACTGTTTTTT

D: -
V: TRBV5-1
J: TRBJ2-1
size: few
CDR3: CASSLGTINEQFF
DNA: TGCGCCAGCAGCTTGGGAACTATCAATGAGCAGTTCTTC

D: -
V: TRBV29-1
J: TRBJ1-2
size: once
CDR3: CSVDDRSYGYTF
DNA: TGCAGCGTTGATGACAGGAGCTATGGCTACACCTTC

D: -
V: TRBV6-2/TRBV6-3
J: TRBJ1-1
size: -
CDR3: CASSYRGLRAEAFF
DNA: TGTGCCAGCAGTTATCGGGGGCTTCGGGCTGAAGCTTTCTTT

D: -
V: TRBV21-1
J: TRBJ1-2
size: -
CDR3: CAPQGGQKNYGYTF
DNA: TGTGCGCCTCAGGGGGGACAGAAGAACTATGGCTACACCTTC

D: TRBD1
V: TRBV7-3
J: TRBJ2-2
size: -
CDR3: CASSSRTGGPGELFF
DNA: TGTGCCAGCAGCTCACGGACAGGGGGCCCCGGGGAGCTGTTTTTT

D: TRBD1
V: TRBV5-1
J: TRBJ1-4
size: -
CDR3: CASSSGTEGEKLFF
DNA: TGCGCCAGCAGCTCCGGGACAGAGGGAGAAAAACTGTTTTTT

D: -
V: TRBV30
J: TRBJ1-3
size: -
CDR3: CAWSIGGTADTIYF
DNA: TGTGCCTGGTCGATAGGGGGGACGGCGGACACCATATATTTT

D: -
V: TRBV4-3
J: TRBJ1-3
size: -
CDR3: CASSQALMGSGNTIYF
DNA: TGCGCCAGCAGCCAAGCCCTGATGGGGTCTGGAAACACCATATATTTT

D: -
V: TRBV4-3
J: TRBJ2-1
size: -
CDR3: CASSQGGLGGGEQFF
DNA: TGCGCCAGCAGCCAAGGGGGGCTAGGGGGTGGTGAGCAGTTCTTC

D: -
V: TRBV19
J: TRBJ1-1
size: -
CDR3: CASSIRVVRNTEAFF
DNA: TGTGCCAGTAGTATTCGGGTCGTCCGGAACACTGAAGCTTTCTTT

D: -
V: TRBV7-2
J: TRBJ1-1
size: -
CDR3: CASSLALGTIGAFF
DNA: TGTGCCAGCAGCTTAGCGCTGGGGACAATAGGAGCTTTCTTT

D: -
V: TRBV13
J: TRBJ1-2
size: -
CDR3: CASSLGGSAYYGYTF
DNA: TGTGCCAGCAGCTTAGGGGGCTCAGCCTACTATGGCTACACCTTC

D: TRBD1
V: TRBV6-5
J: TRBJ1-3
size: -
CDR3: CASTRTGSGNTIYF
DNA: TGTGCCAGCACCAGGACAGGCTCTGGAAACACCATATATTTT

D: -
V: TRBV15
J: TRBJ1-6
size: -
CDR3: CATSRDRPRSAYNSPLHF
DNA: TGTGCCACCAGCAGAGATCGCCCACGGTCTGCCTATAATTCACCCCTCCACTTT

D: TRBD1
V: TRBV18
J: TRBJ1-2
size: -
CDR3: CASSPNTGVGYGYTF
DNA: TGTGCCAGCTCACCCAATACAGGGGTAGGGTATGGCTACACCTTC

D: -
V: TRBV4-3
J: TRBJ2-1
size: -
CDR3: CASSQDVRFRQFF
DNA: TGCGCCAGCAGCCAAGACGTCCGATTTAGACAGTTCTTC

D: -
V: TRBV2
J: TRBJ2-7
size: -
CDR3: CASSVGRGKGVYEQYF
DNA: TGTGCCAGCAGTGTCGGTCGCGGAAAAGGAGTCTACGAGCAGTACTTC

D: TRBD1
V: TRBV2
J: TRBJ1-4
size: -
CDR3: CASRGQGGEKLFF
DNA: TGTGCCAGCAGGGGACAGGGTGGGGAAAAACTGTTTTTT